This T cell receptor (beta chain) was sequenced during a study of blood T cell repertoires in COVID-19. J lost 6 bases, V lost 5 bases, and 9 bases had no gene match. Germline V gives CDR1 MGHRA, CDR2 YSYEKL. The CDR3 runs 15 residues. Data came from immunoSEQ multiplex PCR; TCRdb stores just in-frame clones and leaves some out. This table has a few hundred thousand clones, 80% to 90% appearing once. The specimen was peripheral blood. The chain has TRBV4-1 and TRBJ2-2; 7 bases line up with TRBD2. This TCR derives from a woman aged 45-59 years with COVID-19, enrolled during active disease. The DNA for the CDR3 is TGCGCCAGCAGCTCCTCCGGGACTAACGCCGGGGAGCTGTTTTTT. As protein: CASSSSGTNAGELFF.